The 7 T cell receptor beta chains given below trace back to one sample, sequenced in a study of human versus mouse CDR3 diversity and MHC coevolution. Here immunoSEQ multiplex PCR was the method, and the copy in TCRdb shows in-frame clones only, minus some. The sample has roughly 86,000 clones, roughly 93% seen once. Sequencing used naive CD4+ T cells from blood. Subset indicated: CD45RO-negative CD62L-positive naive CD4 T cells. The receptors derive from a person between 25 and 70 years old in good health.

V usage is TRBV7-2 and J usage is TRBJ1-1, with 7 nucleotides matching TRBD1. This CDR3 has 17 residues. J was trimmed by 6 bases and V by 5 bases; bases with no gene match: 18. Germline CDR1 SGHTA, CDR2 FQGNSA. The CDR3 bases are TGTGCCAGCAGCCTCCATACACGCCGGGACAGAGACTCTGAAGCTTTCTTT. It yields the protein CASSLHTRRDRDSEAFF. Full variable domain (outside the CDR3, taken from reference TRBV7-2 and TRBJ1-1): GAGVSQSPSNKVTEKGKDVELRCDPISGHTALYWYRQSLGQGLEFLIYFQGNSAPDKSGLPSDRFSAERTGGSVSTLTIQRTQQEDSAVYLCASSLHTRRDRDSEAFFGQGTRLTVV.

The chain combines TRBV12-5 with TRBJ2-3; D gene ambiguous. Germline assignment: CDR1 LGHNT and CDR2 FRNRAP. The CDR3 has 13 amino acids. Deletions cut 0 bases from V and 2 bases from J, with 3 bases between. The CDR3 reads CASGLVATDTQYF. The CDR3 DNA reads TGTGCTAGTGGTTTGGTGGCCACAGATACGCAGTATTTT.

CDR3 sequence reads: CASSLVTDEQFF. The CDR3 DNA reads as TGCGCCAGCAGCTTGGTTACAGATGAGCAGTTCTTC. This rearrangement joins TRBV5-1 to TRBJ2-1; unclear D gene. The CDR3 is made up of 12 amino acids. Trimming pared 0 bases from V and 8 bases from J, leaving 6 bases between. Germline values: CDR1 SGHRS, CDR2 YFSETQ. Complete variable domain (other parts from reference TRBV5-1 and TRBJ2-1): KAGVTQTPRYLIKTRGQQVTLSCSPISGHRSVSWYQQTPGQGLQFLFEYFSETQRNKGNFPGRFSGRQFSNSRSEMNVSTLELGDSALYLCASSLVTDEQFFGPGTRLTVL.

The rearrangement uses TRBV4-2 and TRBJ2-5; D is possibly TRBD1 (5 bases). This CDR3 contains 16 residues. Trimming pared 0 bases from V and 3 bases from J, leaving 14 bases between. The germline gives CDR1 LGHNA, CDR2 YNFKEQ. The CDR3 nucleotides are TGTGCCAGCAGCCAAGATCTCTCAGGGCTTAAAGAGACCCAGTACTTC. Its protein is CASSQDLSGLKETQYF.

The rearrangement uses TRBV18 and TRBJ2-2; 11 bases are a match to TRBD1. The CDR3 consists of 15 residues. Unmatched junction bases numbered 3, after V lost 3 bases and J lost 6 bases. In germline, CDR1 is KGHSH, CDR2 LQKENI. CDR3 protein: CASSPKGQGAGELFF. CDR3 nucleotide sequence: TGTGCCAGCTCACCGAAGGGACAGGGGGCCGGGGAGCTGTTTTTT. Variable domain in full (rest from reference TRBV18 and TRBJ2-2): NAGVMQNPRHLVRRRGQEARLRCSPMKGHSHVYWYRQLPEEGLKFMVYLQKENIIDESGMPKERFSAEFPKEGPSILRIQQVVRGDSAAYFCASSPKGQGAGELFFGEGSRLTVL.

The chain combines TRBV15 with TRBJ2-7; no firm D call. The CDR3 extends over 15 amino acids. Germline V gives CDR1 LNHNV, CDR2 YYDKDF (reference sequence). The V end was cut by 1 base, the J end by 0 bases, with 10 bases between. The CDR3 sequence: CATSRGSVSSYEQYF. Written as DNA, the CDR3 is TGTGCCACCAGCAGAGGGTCGGTTAGCTCCTACGAGCAGTACTTC.

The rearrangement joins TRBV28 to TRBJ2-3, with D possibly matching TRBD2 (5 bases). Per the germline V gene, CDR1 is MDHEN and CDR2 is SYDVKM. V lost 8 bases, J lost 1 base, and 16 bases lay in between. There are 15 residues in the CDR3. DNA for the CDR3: TGTGCCAGCCACACGCCGGGATCCGGCACAGATACGCAGTATTTT. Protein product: CASHTPGSGTDTQYF.